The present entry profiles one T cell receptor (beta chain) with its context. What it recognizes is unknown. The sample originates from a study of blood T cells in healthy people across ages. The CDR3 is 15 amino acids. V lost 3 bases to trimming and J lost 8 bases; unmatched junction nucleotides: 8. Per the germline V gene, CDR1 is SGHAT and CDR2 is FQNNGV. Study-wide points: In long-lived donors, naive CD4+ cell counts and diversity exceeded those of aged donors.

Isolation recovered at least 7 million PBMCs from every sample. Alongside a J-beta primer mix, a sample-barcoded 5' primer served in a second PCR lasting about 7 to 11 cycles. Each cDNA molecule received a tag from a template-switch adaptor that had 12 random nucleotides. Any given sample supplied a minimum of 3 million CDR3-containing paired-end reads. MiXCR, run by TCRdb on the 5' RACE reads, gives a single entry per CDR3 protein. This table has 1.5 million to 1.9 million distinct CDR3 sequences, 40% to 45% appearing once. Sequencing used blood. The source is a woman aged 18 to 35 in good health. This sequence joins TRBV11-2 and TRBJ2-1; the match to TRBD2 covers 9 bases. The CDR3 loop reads CASSFSGGPVDEQFF. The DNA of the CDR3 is TGTGCCAGCAGCTTTAGCGGGGGTCCGGTCGATGAGCAGTTCTTC.